The 27 T cell receptor beta chains given below trace back to one sample, sequenced in a study of regulatory T cells in long-lasting Graves disease (dated by TCRdb to the early 2020s). This specimen's time point label, interpreted: newly diagnosed GD, antithyroid drugs for less than 3 months. RNA was extracted from PBMCs in TRIzol for both TCR sequencing and RNA sequencing. Library preparation was by multiplex PCR. These reads were obtained on an Illumina HiSeq 4000. iRepertoire HTBI primers and Arm-PCR amplification of CDR3 regions were used to construct TCR beta libraries. Starting from the raw public reads, TCRdb applied fastp trimming at Q25, assembled clones with MiXCR and retained in-frame beta chains. When rows share a CDR3 protein, they turn into one entry using the most common DNA and genes. The sample table contains some 600,000 distinct CDR3 sequences; only one count was recorded for about 16% of them. The top ten clonotypes cover around 12% of the sample.

This same sample was also taken into another study, of T cells in Graves' hyperthyroidism and ophthalmopathy.

The specimen was peripheral blood mononuclear cells (PBMCs), collected at new diagnosis, from a patient treated with antithyroid drugs. The receptor source for this set is a man between 18 and 29 years old with Graves disease. Donor details come from another sample of the same person, matched by shared clones.

This clonotype was recorded many times. A read error may produce the germline difference seen at one junction end. The chain combines TRBV20-1 with TRBJ2-3; 8 bases match TRBD1. Germline V lookup: CDR1 DFQATT, CDR2 SNEGSKA (reference sequence). The CDR3 extends over 18 amino acids. Here the CDR3 DNA reads TGCAGTGCGAGAGGGTATCAGGTTTGGGCAGGGGGCAGAGATACGCAGTATTTT. Its translation: CSARGYQVWAGGRDTQYF.

In this sample, this clonotype turned up a few times. The chain couples TRBV5-1 to TRBJ2-7; a possible D gene is TRBD2 (5 bases). The CDR3 covers 14 residues. Germline V gene lookup returns CDR1 SGHRS and CDR2 YFSETQ. The ends were cut back, 0 bases at V and 3 bases at J, with 10 bases in the middle. The chain's CDR3 is CASSLGLKDYEQYF. As DNA, the CDR3 is TGCGCCAGCAGCTTGGGACTAAAAGACTACGAGCAGTACTTC.

This clonotype turned up a few times. The genes are TRBV29-1 and TRBJ2-5; 10 bases line up with TRBD2. The CDR3 has 13 amino acids. Germline assignment: CDR1 SQVTM and CDR2 ANQGSEA. The trim removed 6 bases at V and 5 bases at J, leaving 6 bases unmatched. The CDR3 reads CSVGGTSAETQYF. CDR3 DNA: TGCAGCGTCGGCGGGACTAGCGCGGAGACCCAGTACTTC.

About this clonotype: Its ends do not fully match the called genes, so a read error is possible. The J gene is TRBJ2-7, the V gene TRBV7-2; 8 bases match TRBD2. The CDR3 covers 15 residues. CDR1 and CDR2 (germline): SGHTA, FQGNSA. In DNA, the CDR3 is TGTGTCAGCAGCGTCGGACTAGCTGGTCTCTACGAGCAGTACTTC. It encodes CVSSVGLAGLYEQYF.

There are many counts of this clonotype. This chain uses TRBV27 with TRBJ2-1; a weak D match, TRBD1 (5 bases). Germline V CDR1 and CDR2: MNHEY, SMNVEV (reference sequence). V was clipped by 5 bases and J by 4 bases, with 18 bases between them. The CDR3 has 16 residues. CDR3 in amino acids: CASSPLLGVEYNEQFF. The DNA of the CDR3 is TGTGCCAGCAGTCCCCTCCTAGGGGTGGAGTACAATGAGCAGTTCTTC.

The sample holds a few counts of this clonotype. This rearrangement joins TRBV6-2 or TRBV6-3 to TRBJ2-3; D is possibly TRBD1 (6 bases). The V gene lost 5 bases and the J gene lost 3 bases, with 18 bases spanning the gap. Germline V CDR1 and CDR2: MNHEY, SVGEGT. The CDR3 covers 16 residues. The CDR3 nucleotides are TGTGCCAGCAGTACGCGGACAGTTTCTTTTACAGATACGCAGTATTTT. It encodes CASSTRTVSFTDTQYF.

In its sample, this clonotype was seen a few times. V and J are TRBV15 and TRBJ1-5; D is unresolved. The CDR3 runs to 14 residues. Germline V gene lookup returns CDR1 LNHNV and CDR2 YYDKDF (reference sequence). V gave up 0 bases and J gave up 1 base, with 4 bases separating them. This CDR3 reads CATSRDRSNQPQHF. The CDR3 DNA is TGTGCCACCAGCAGAGATCGGAGCAATCAGCCCCAGCATTTT.

This clonotype was picked up many times. The gene calls are TRBV12-3 or TRBV12-4 and TRBJ2-7; weak D call: TRBD2 (5 bases). V dropped 4 bases and J dropped 7 bases, with 14 bases sitting between them. The CDR3 covers 13 residues. CDR3 sequence reads: CASSWTRSGEQYF. In nucleotides, the CDR3 is TGTGCCAGCAGTTGGACTCGTTCGGGAGAGCAGTACTTC.

The chain joins TRBV20-1 to TRBJ2-7; D gene uncertain. From germline, CDR1 is DFQATT and CDR2 SNEGSKA (reference sequence). The V end lost 0 bases, the J end lost 9 bases, and 15 bases lay between the germline ends. The CDR3 is 13 amino acids. The CDR3 nucleotides are TGCAGTGCTAGAGATCTGAACAGCCCAGGGCAGTACTTC. Encoded protein: CSARDLNSPGQYF.

This chain connects TRBV5-1 to TRBJ2-6; no firm D call. Trimming stripped 2 bases from V and 4 bases from J, with 13 bases between. Germline values: CDR1 SGHRS, CDR2 YFSETQ. The CDR3 length is 16 residues. This chain's CDR3 is CASSLDMAGGANVLTF. Written as DNA, the CDR3 is TGCGCCAGCAGCTTAGATATGGCTGGGGGGGCCAACGTCCTGACTTTC.

This sequence joins TRBV7-8 and TRBJ1-5; D possibly corresponds to TRBD1 (6 bases). V lost 6 bases and J lost 0, with 18 bases in between. Germline V gene data show CDR1 as SGHVS and CDR2 as FQNEAQ. The CDR3 covers 17 residues. CDR3 nucleotides: TGTGCCAGCAGTCCAAGACAGGTCCAATATAGCAATCAGCCCCAGCATTTT. Translating gives CASSPRQVQYSNQPQHF.

In its sample, this clonotype was seen many times. This chain connects TRBV2 to TRBJ1-5; 8 nucleotides agree with TRBD1. CDR1 SNHLY and CDR2 FYNNEI come from the germline V gene. V shed 7 bases, J shed 0 bases, and the junction held 2 bases outside the gene matches. This CDR3 spans 14 amino acids. CDR3 residues: CASNGQGSNQPQHF. The CDR3, as DNA: TGTGCCAGCAACGGACAGGGTAGCAATCAGCCCCAGCATTTT.

As regards this clonotype: With a much larger clone just one base away, this may be a read error. Here the CDR3 DNA reads TGTGCCAGCTTACCACGGGATAATAAAAACATTCAGTACTTC. Its protein product is CASLPRDNKNIQYF. The J gene is TRBJ2-4, the V gene TRBV18; D may be TRBD2 (5 bases). The germline V gene has CDR1 KGHSH and CDR2 LQKENI. The CDR3 has 14 amino acids.

This clonotype was seen more than once but under ten times. This chain connects TRBV3-1 to TRBJ1-4; weak D call: TRBD1 (6 bases). Per germline, CDR1 LGHDT and CDR2 YNNKEL (reference sequence). V shed 3 bases and J shed 8 bases, with 19 bases lying between them. This CDR3 comprises 16 residues. In DNA form, the CDR3 reads TGTGCCAGCAGCCAGGGGGCTTCGAATGTATACGAAAAACTGTTTTTT. This codes for CASSQGASNVYEKLFF.

This sequence joins TRBV24-1 and TRBJ2-7; 8 positions agree with TRBD1. From germline, CDR1 is KGHDR and CDR2 SFDVKD. CDR3 length equals 14 residues. Trimming removed 3 bases from V and 2 bases from J; junction bases left unmatched: 2. The CDR3 region is CATSDNRGTYEQYF. In DNA, the CDR3 is TGTGCCACCAGTGATAACAGGGGGACCTACGAGCAGTACTTC.

V gene TRBV4-1 combines with J gene TRBJ1-5; TRBD1 matches at 9 bases. The germline V gene has CDR1 MGHRA and CDR2 YSYEKL. The CDR3 has 15 residues. After removal of 8 bases from V and 7 bases from J, the junction contained 12 bases not matched to a gene. This CDR3 reads CASAGRDREGQPQHF. The CDR3 DNA reads TGCGCCAGCGCGGGCCGGGACAGGGAAGGCCAGCCCCAGCATTTT.

The table lists this clonotype with many counts. J is TRBJ2-3 and V is TRBV29-1, with TRBD2 matching over 10 bases. The V gene's germline CDR1 is SQVTM and CDR2 ANQGSEA. V dropped 0 bases and J dropped 2; count of bases not matched to a gene: 11. This CDR3 has 18 residues. CDR3 amino acids: CSVEDPRASGGFTDTQYF. As DNA, the CDR3 is TGCAGCGTTGAAGATCCGCGGGCTAGCGGGGGCTTCACAGATACGCAGTATTTT.

This clonotype was counted only a few times. The rearrangement links TRBV20-1 to TRBJ2-7, with 8 nucleotides matching TRBD1. This CDR3 has 12 amino acids. Germline V gene sequence: CDR1 DFQATT, CDR2 SNEGSKA (reference sequence). With V trimmed by 6 bases and J by 7 bases, 8 bases remained unmatched. Here the CDR3 DNA reads TGCAGTGCAGACAGGGGATGGGAAGAGCAGTACTTC. The encoded protein is CSADRGWEEQYF.

To note about this clonotype: A read error is the likely source, as a far larger clone sits one nucleotide away. The chain recombines TRBV11-2 with TRBJ2-5, with 7 bases matching TRBD2. Germline CDR1 and CDR2: SGHAT and FQNNGV. The CDR3 is 13 residues long. This CDR3 is CASSFGGYNEQLF. The CDR3 region has the DNA TGTGCCAGCAGCTTCGGGGGGTACAATGAGCAGCTCTTC. The full variable domain, with the rest looked up from reference TRBV11-2 and TRBJ2-5, is EAGVAQSPRYKIIEKRQSVAFWCNPISGHATLYWYQQILGQGPKLLIQFQNNGVVDDSQLPKDRFSAERLKGVDSTLKIQPAKLEDSAVYLCASSFGGYNEQLFGPGTRLLVL.

The genes are TRBV18 and TRBJ2-3, with 7 bases lining up with TRBD1. The CDR3 runs to 15 residues. Germline CDR1 reads KGHSH; CDR2 reads LQKENI. The V segment lost 3 bases and the J segment 7 bases; nucleotides outside the gene matches: 10. This chain's CDR3 is CASSPLQGMRNTQYF. In nucleotides, the CDR3 is TGTGCCAGCTCACCCCTACAGGGGATGAGAAATACGCAGTATTTT.

This clonotype came up a few times. The chain uses TRBV10-3 and TRBJ1-4; 9 bases align to TRBD1. Germline trimming cut 8 bases from V and 2 bases from J; bases unmatched to any gene: 6. The CDR3 has 15 residues. Per germline, CDR1 ENHRY and CDR2 SYGVKD. CDR3 sequence: CAISTGGRTNEKLFF. Written as DNA, the CDR3 is TGTGCCATCTCAACAGGGGGCAGGACTAATGAAAAACTGTTTTTT.

Many counts were recorded for this clonotype. The chain links TRBV12-5 to TRBJ2-3; D is uncertain. Germline CDR1 LGHNT, CDR2 FRNRAP. The CDR3 length is 12 residues. Trimming pared 5 bases from V and 3 bases from J, leaving 6 bases between. The DNA of the CDR3 is TGTGCTAGTGGTCCCGATACAGATACGCAGTATTTT. As protein: CASGPDTDTQYF.

This clonotype was found a few times. This could be a read error, since a much larger clone is one nucleotide away. The chain joins TRBV7-9 to TRBJ1-1, with no clear D. CDR3 size: 14 residues. Germline CDR1 and CDR2: SEHNR and FQNEAQ (reference sequence). The CDR3, as DNA: TGTGCCAGCGGCGTGTCCGCCTCGAACACTAAAGCTTTCTTT. Protein product: CASGVSASNTKAFF.

This clonotype was detected a few times. The CDR3 loop is CASSLSSGVAGANVLTF. For the CDR3, the DNA is TGTGCCAGCAGTTTATCCTCAGGGGTGGCTGGGGCCAACGTCCTGACTTTC. This chain connects TRBV28 to TRBJ2-6; D may be TRBD1 (6 bases). There are 17 residues in the CDR3. Trimming removed 1 base from V and 2 bases from J, with 12 bases in between. Germline V gene data show CDR1 as MDHEN and CDR2 as SYDVKM.

The chain carries TRBV7-6 and TRBJ2-2; unclear D gene. CDR3 length: 17 amino acids. V was pared by 0 bases and J by 1 base, with 12 bases between. Germline loops: CDR1 SGHVS, CDR2 FNYEAQ. CDR3 loop: CASSLAFGGVNTGELFF. CDR3 DNA sequence: TGTGCCAGCAGCTTAGCGTTTGGCGGAGTGAACACCGGGGAGCTGTTTTTT. Full variable domain (missing parts from reference TRBV7-6 and TRBJ2-2): GAGVSQSPRYKVTKRGQDVALRCDPISGHVSLYWYRQALGQGPEFLTYFNYEAQQDKSGLPNDRFSAERPEGSISTLTIQRTEQRDSAMYRCASSLAFGGVNTGELFFGEGSRLTVL.

This clonotype was counted ten times or more. The chain combines TRBV2 with TRBJ2-7; 9 bases fit TRBD2. Germline-derived CDR1 and CDR2 are SNHLY and FYNNEI. Trimming removed 10 bases from V and 6 bases from J; junction bases left unmatched: 19. CDR3 length: 16 amino acids. Here the CDR3 DNA reads TGTGCCACCACAATTTTGGGACTAGCAGATTCGGGCGAGCAGTACTTC. Encoded protein: CATTILGLADSGEQYF.

This chain links TRBV7-9 with TRBJ2-1; the match to TRBD2 covers 8 bases. V shed 1 base, J shed 4 bases, and the junction held 12 bases outside the gene matches. There are 18 residues in the CDR3. Looked up from germline, CDR1 is SEHNR and CDR2 is FQNEAQ (reference sequence). DNA for the CDR3: TGTGCCAGCAGCTTAGTGGGGTCGTTCGGGAGGGATTACAATGAGCAGTTCTTC. As protein: CASSLVGSFGRDYNEQFF.